This TCR beta chain derives from a study of T cell responses to AZD1222 COVID-19 vaccine. The method was immunoSEQ multiplex PCR; TCRdb's version includes in-frame clones alone and lacks a portion of them. The data show some 140,000 clones, with over 80% seen just once and approximately 6.8% held by the top ten. The V end was cut by 1 base, the J end by 6 bases, with 22 bases between. The germline V gene has CDR1 GTSNPN and CDR2 SVGIG (reference sequence). The CDR3 is 16 amino acids. The source was peripheral blood, collected 28 days after the second AZD1222 dose. The sequence was obtained from an adult who received the AZD1222 COVID-19 vaccine. The genes are TRBV30 and TRBJ2-7; TRBD2 might be the D (5 bases). The CDR3 sequence: CAWSDPPKRRAGEQYF. The CDR3 nucleotides read TGTGCCTGGAGTGACCCTCCTAAGCGACGGGCGGGCGAGCAGTACTTC. Full variable domain (remainder filled in from reference TRBV30 and TRBJ2-7): SQTIHQWPATLVQPVGSPLSLECTVEGTSNPNLYWYRQAAGRGLQLLFYSVGIGQISSEVPQNLSASRPQDRQFILSSKKLLLSDSGFYLCAWSDPPKRRAGEQYFGPGTRLTVT.